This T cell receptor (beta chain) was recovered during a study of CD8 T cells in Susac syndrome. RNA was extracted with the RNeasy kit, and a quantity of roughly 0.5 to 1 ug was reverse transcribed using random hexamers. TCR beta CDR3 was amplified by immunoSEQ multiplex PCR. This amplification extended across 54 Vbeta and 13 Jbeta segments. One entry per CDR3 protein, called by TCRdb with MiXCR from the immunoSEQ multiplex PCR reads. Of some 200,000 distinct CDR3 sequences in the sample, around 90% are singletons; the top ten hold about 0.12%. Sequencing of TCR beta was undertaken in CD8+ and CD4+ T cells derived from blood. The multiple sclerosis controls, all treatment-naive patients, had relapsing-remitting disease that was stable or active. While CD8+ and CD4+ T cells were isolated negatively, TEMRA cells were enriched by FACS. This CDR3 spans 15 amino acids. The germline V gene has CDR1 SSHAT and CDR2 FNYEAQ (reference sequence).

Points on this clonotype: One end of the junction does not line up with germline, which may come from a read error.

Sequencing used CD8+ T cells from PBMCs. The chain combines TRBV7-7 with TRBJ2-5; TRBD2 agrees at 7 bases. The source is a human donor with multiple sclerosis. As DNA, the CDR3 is TGTGCTAGCAGCTTGAATGGCGGGAGCGGGGAGACCCAGTACTTC. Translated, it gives CASSLNGGSGETQYF.